The present entry profiles one T cell receptor (beta chain) with its context. Its antigen remains unknown. The source of the sample is a study of molecular identifiers for immune sequencing clone quantification. The study, taken as a whole, reports: Clonotypes topping 20 RNA copies carried over 97% of effector molecules but under 1% of naive ones.

TCRdb passed the PCR reads through MiXCR, listing each CDR3 protein once. Counted here are some 580,000 distinct CDR3 sequences, 25% occurring once; the ten biggest clones make up about 0.73%. CDR3 size: 15 residues. Looked up from germline, CDR1 is LNHDA and CDR2 is SQIVND (reference sequence). The V end lost 1 base, the J end lost 0 bases, and 7 bases lay between the germline ends. This TCR came from a human donor in good health. Some libraries in this study had Jurkat cell RNA spiked in. The sample taken for sequencing was naive CD8+ T cells from blood, with Jurkat cell RNA spiked in. Subset specified: FACS-sorted CD8+CD4-CCR7+CD45RA+ naive T cells. The V and J genes are TRBV19 and TRBJ2-1; D unresolved. DNA of the CDR3: TGTGCCAGTAGTATAGCCTTAAGCTCCTACAATGAGCAGTTCTTC. Amino acid sequence: CASSIALSSYNEQFF. The full variable domain, with the rest looked up from reference TRBV19 and TRBJ2-1, is DGGITQSPKYLFRKEGQNVTLSCEQNLNHDAMYWYRQDPGQGLRLIYYSQIVNDFQKGDIAEGYSVSREKKESFPLTVTSAQKNPTAFYLCASSIALSSYNEQFFGPGTRLTVL.